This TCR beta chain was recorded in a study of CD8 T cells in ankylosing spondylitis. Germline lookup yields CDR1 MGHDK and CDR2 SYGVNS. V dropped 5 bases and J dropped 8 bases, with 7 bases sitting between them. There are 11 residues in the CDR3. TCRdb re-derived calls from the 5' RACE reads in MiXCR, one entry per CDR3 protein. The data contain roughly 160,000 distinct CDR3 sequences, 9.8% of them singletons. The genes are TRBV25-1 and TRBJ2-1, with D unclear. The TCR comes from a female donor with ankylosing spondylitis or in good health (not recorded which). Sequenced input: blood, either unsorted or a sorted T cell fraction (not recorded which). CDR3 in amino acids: CASSNKDEQFF. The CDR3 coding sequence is TGTGCCAGCAGTAATAAGGATGAGCAGTTCTTC.